These 31 T cell receptor beta chains came from one sample sequenced in a study of T cell repertoires in cytomegalovirus infection. These receptors lack a known antigen. TCRdb called the reads again in MiXCR, with one record for every CDR3 protein. The sample shows 250,000 to 400,000 distinct CDR3 sequences, roughly 25% of them seen only once. Sequenced material: cultured PBMCs, taken from culture after CMV antigen stimulation. The receptors stem from a human donor in good health (CMV status not recorded). Some clones in this sample may be carry-over from other donors' samples.

The chain links TRBV4-1 to TRBJ1-4, with 9 bases that match TRBD1. After removal of 4 bases from V and 7 bases from J, the junction contained 7 bases not matched to a gene. This CDR3 comprises 15 residues. CDR1 is MGHRA and CDR2 is YSYEKL in the germline V gene. The CDR3 loop reads CASSPPGTGSEKLFF. The DNA for the CDR3 is TGCGCCAGCAGCCCTCCCGGGACAGGGTCTGAAAAACTGTTTTTT.

This clonotype was seen repeatedly, ten times or more. V gene TRBV18 combines with J gene TRBJ2-3; 10 bases are a match to TRBD2. Germline assignment: CDR1 KGHSH and CDR2 LQKENI. This CDR3 region has 15 residues. The junction had 2 bases not matched to a gene; V was cut back by 3 bases and J by 2 bases. The CDR3 sequence is CASSPGLAPTDTQYF. DNA for the CDR3: TGTGCCAGCTCACCGGGACTAGCGCCCACAGATACGCAGTATTTT.

The genes are TRBV24-1 and TRBJ2-1; 12 nucleotides agree with TRBD2. The CDR3 covers 13 residues. The V segment lost 9 bases and the J segment 10 bases; nucleotides outside the gene matches: 6. The germline V gene has CDR1 KGHDR and CDR2 SFDVKD. The CDR3 DNA is TGTGCCACCTGTAGACTAGCGGGAGACGAGCAGTTCTTC. Translation gives CATCRLAGDEQFF.

The chain carries TRBV24-1 and TRBJ1-4; D gene unclear. Germline CDR1 KGHDR, CDR2 SFDVKD. V was clipped by 2 bases and J by 5 bases, with 11 bases between them. This CDR3 contains 15 residues. CDR3 residues: CATSDSGSQNEKLFF. The CDR3, as DNA: TGTGCCACCAGTGATTCGGGCAGCCAGAATGAAAAACTGTTTTTT.

The sample holds a few counts of this clonotype. The chain has TRBV20-1 and TRBJ1-1; D is uncertain. The CDR3 covers 14 residues. V dropped 4 bases and J dropped 0 bases, with 12 bases sitting between them. CDR1 and CDR2 from the germline V gene are DFQATT and SNEGSKA (reference sequence). The CDR3 bases are TGCAGTGCTACCCGGCGGCTACTGAACACTGAAGCTTTCTTT. Translated: CSATRRLLNTEAFF.

As regards this clonotype: A much more abundant neighbour one base away suggests this may be a read error. The chain links TRBV6-6 to TRBJ2-7, with D possibly TRBD2 on 5 matching bases. Germline CDR1 is MNHNY and CDR2 is SVGAGI (reference sequence). This CDR3 spans 14 amino acids. The CDR3 region has the DNA TGTGCCAGCTGTTACCCGGGAAAGGACTACGAGCAGTACTTC. The encoded protein is CASCYPGKDYEQYF.

The gene calls are TRBV6-5 and TRBJ1-3; D is uncertain. The germline V gene encodes CDR1 MNHEY and CDR2 SVGAGI. The CDR3 loop spans 14 amino acids. Trimming removed 6 bases from V and 1 base from J, with 10 bases in between. CDR3 residues: CASREGGSGNTIYF. In nucleotides, the CDR3 is TGTGCCAGCAGGGAAGGAGGGTCTGGAAACACCATATATTTT.

Many counts were recorded for this clonotype. The V and J genes are TRBV7-2 and TRBJ1-4, with 8 bases matching TRBD1. Germline assignment: CDR1 SGHTA and CDR2 FQGNSA. V gave up 5 bases and J gave up 4 bases; unmatched junction bases: 6. This CDR3 spans 15 amino acids. CDR3 loop: CASSGGQVYNEKLFF. The CDR3 DNA follows: TGTGCCAGCAGCGGGGGACAGGTCTATAATGAAAAACTGTTTTTT.

The V call is TRBV10-3, the J call TRBJ1-4; TRBD1 might be the D (5 bases). Looked up from germline, CDR1 is ENHRY and CDR2 is SYGVKD. This CDR3 has 13 amino acids. V was trimmed by 11 bases and J by 3 bases, leaving 13 bases between them. This chain's CDR3 is CAAQTDPNEKLFF. Here the CDR3 DNA reads TGTGCCGCGCAGACAGACCCTAATGAAAAACTGTTTTTT.

The CDR3: CASSSRGAGAEETQYF. CDR3 DNA sequence: TGTGCCAGCAGCTCCCGTGGGGCGGGGGCTGAAGAGACCCAGTACTTC. The chain recombines TRBV11-3 with TRBJ2-5; possibly TRBD2 for D (7 bases). Germline CDR1 is SGHNT and CDR2 is YENEEA. The length of the CDR3 is 16 residues. V lost 4 bases, J lost 3 bases, and 18 bases lay in between.

This rearrangement joins TRBV9 to TRBJ1-3; no definite D call. Trimming stripped 2 bases from V and 0 bases from J, with 9 bases between. CDR1 SGDLS and CDR2 YYNGEE come from the germline V gene. The CDR3 length is 15 residues. CDR3 nucleotides: TGTGCCAGCAGCGTCCTCGGGAACTCTGGAAACACCATATATTTT. Encoded protein: CASSVLGNSGNTIYF. Filled out from reference TRBV9 and TRBJ1-3, the complete variable domain reads DSGVTQTPKHLITATGQRVTLRCSPRSGDLSVYWYQQSLDQGLQFLIQYYNGEERAKGNILERFSAQQFPDLHSELNLSSLELGDSALYFCASSVLGNSGNTIYFGEGSWLTVV.

The sample holds a few counts of this clonotype. This chain connects TRBV7-3 to TRBJ2-5; the D is unclear. There are 15 residues in the CDR3. With 0 bases removed from V and 2 bases from J, the gap between germline ends came to 10 bases. Germline values: CDR1 SGHTA, CDR2 FQGTGA. CDR3 amino acids: CASSLTSSSQETQYF. The CDR3 DNA sequence: TGTGCCAGCAGCTTAACATCTTCCAGTCAAGAGACCCAGTACTTC.

V and J are TRBV7-2 and TRBJ1-4; no clear D gene. CDR3 size: 14 residues. Germline values: CDR1 SGHTA, CDR2 FQGNSA. V lost 5 bases and J 7 bases, leaving 14 bases between the germline ends. The CDR3 region is CASSLPVVGEKLFF. The CDR3 DNA reads TGTGCCAGCAGCCTACCGGTCGTGGGTGAAAAACTGTTTTTT.

This clonotype has ten or more counts. This chain uses TRBV7-2 with TRBJ1-2; D might be TRBD1 (6 bases). V lost 5 bases to trimming and J lost 4 bases, with 11 bases between them. In germline, CDR1 is SGHTA, CDR2 FQGNSA. This CDR3 has 13 amino acids. CDR3 in DNA: TGTGCCAGCAGCCCAGGGGTCACCTATGGCTACACCTTC. Its translation is CASSPGVTYGYTF.

The chain couples TRBV19 to TRBJ1-5; D might be TRBD1 (5 bases). CDR3 length: 13 residues. With 10 bases removed from V and 1 base from J, the gap between germline ends came to 11 bases. Germline V gene data show CDR1 as LNHDA and CDR2 as SQIVND (reference sequence). The CDR3 region has the DNA TGTGCCACAGAAGACAGAAGCAATCAGCCCCAGCATTTT. It encodes CATEDRSNQPQHF.

In its sample, this clonotype was seen a few times. J is TRBJ1-2 and V is TRBV11-2; no clear D gene. This CDR3 is built from 13 residues. The V end lost 5 bases, the J end lost 14 bases, and 21 bases lay between the germline ends. CDR1 is SGHAT, CDR2 FQNNGV, per germline. The CDR3 here is CASSLQPTTLGTF. CDR3 DNA: TGTGCCAGCAGCCTACAGCCTACGACCCTTGGGACCTTC.

This clonotype was detected ten times or more. In DNA form, the CDR3 reads TGTGCCAGCAGCTCGGCCAAACCCACCGGGGAGCTGTTTTTT. This codes for CASSSAKPTGELFF. J is TRBJ2-2 and V is TRBV7-2, with no clear D. Trimming pared 4 bases from V and 4 bases from J, leaving 10 bases between. CDR3 length equals 14 residues. The V gene's germline CDR1 is SGHTA and CDR2 FQGNSA.

This clonotype was observed a few times. V gene TRBV28 combines with J gene TRBJ1-1; D is perhaps TRBD1 (5 bases). Germline V CDR1 and CDR2: MDHEN, SYDVKM. The CDR3 spans 16 residues. Trimming removed 5 bases at V and 3 bases at J, with 19 bases between. CDR3 residues: CASSTGAGGADTEAFF. The CDR3 nucleotides read TGTGCCAGCAGTACGGGAGCCGGGGGAGCAGACACTGAAGCTTTCTTT.

In its sample, this clonotype was seen a few times. The chain combines TRBV10-2 with TRBJ1-6; D gene ambiguous. CDR3 length: 15 residues. From germline, CDR1 is WSHSY and CDR2 SAAADI. Trimming pared 4 bases from V and 3 bases from J, leaving 10 bases between. Here the CDR3 DNA reads TGCGCCAGCAGTGTTGGCCGCCACTATAATTCACCCCTCCACTTT. Encoded protein: CASSVGRHYNSPLHF.

This chain uses TRBV29-1 with TRBJ1-1; unclear D gene. V lost 4 bases to trimming and J lost 1 base, with 16 bases between them. This CDR3 has 15 residues. Germline V gives CDR1 SQVTM, CDR2 ANQGSEA. This chain's CDR3 is CSVVPAWGANTEAFF. CDR3 nucleotide sequence: TGCAGCGTTGTTCCCGCGTGGGGAGCGAACACTGAAGCTTTCTTT.

The table lists this clonotype with a few counts. The chain links TRBV4-2 to TRBJ2-7, with 7 bases identical to TRBD1. The CDR3 spans 16 residues. Germline V gene data show CDR1 as LGHNA and CDR2 as YNFKEQ. V lost 0 bases to trimming and J lost 3 bases; unmatched junction nucleotides: 8. The CDR3, as DNA: TGTGCCAGCAGCCAAGATACGACAGGGATAGGCTACGAGCAGTACTTC. It encodes CASSQDTTGIGYEQYF.

The genes are TRBV4-1 and TRBJ1-1, with a weak D call TRBD1 (5 bases). Germline V lookup: CDR1 MGHRA, CDR2 YSYEKL. The CDR3 sequence is 15 residues long. The V end lost 1 base, the J end lost 1 base, and 10 bases lay between the germline ends. CDR3 coding DNA: TGCGCCAGCAGCCAAGTTCCAGGGACGAACACTGAAGCTTTCTTT. Amino acids: CASSQVPGTNTEAFF.

This clonotype was seen only a few times. J is TRBJ2-7 and V is TRBV4-2, with 7 bases lining up with TRBD1. CDR1 is LGHNA and CDR2 is YNFKEQ in the germline V gene. After removal of 0 bases from V and 4 bases from J, the junction contained 6 bases not matched to a gene. The CDR3 is 15 residues long. This CDR3 reads CASSQETGMGYEQYF. CDR3 sequence (DNA): TGTGCCAGCAGCCAAGAGACAGGGATGGGGTACGAGCAGTACTTC.

This chain connects TRBV7-2 to TRBJ2-7; no definite D call. Germline loops: CDR1 SGHTA, CDR2 FQGNSA. Trimming stripped 5 bases from V and 0 bases from J, with 11 bases between. This CDR3 has 14 residues. The CDR3 region is CASSDGTVSYEQYF. The CDR3 nucleotides read TGTGCCAGCAGCGACGGAACGGTCTCCTACGAGCAGTACTTC.

The V and J genes are TRBV28 and TRBJ2-6; possibly TRBD2 for D (6 bases). With 1 base removed from V and 4 bases from J, the gap between germline ends came to 11 bases. The V gene's germline CDR1 is MDHEN and CDR2 SYDVKM. The CDR3 has 16 residues. CDR3 DNA: TGTGCCAGCAGTTTATCGTGGAGGGAAGGGGCCAACGTCCTGACTTTC. Translating it yields CASSLSWREGANVLTF. The whole variable domain, remainder taken from reference TRBV28 and TRBJ2-6, is DVKVTQSSRYLVKRTGEKVFLECVQDMDHENMFWYRQDPGLGLRLIYFSYDVKMKEKGDIPEGYSVSREKKERFSLILESASTNQTSMYLCASSLSWREGANVLTFGAGSRLTVL.

The V call is TRBV12-3 or TRBV12-4, the J call TRBJ1-3; no definite D call. V was shortened by 3 bases and J by 9 bases, with 6 bases between the two germline ends. CDR3 length equals 11 residues. CDR3 nucleotides: TGTGCCAGCAGTTTCCGAGGCACCATATATTTT. It yields the protein CASSFRGTIYF.

V is TRBV19 and J is TRBJ1-4; 7 bases line up with TRBD1. The CDR3 consists of 14 residues. The germline CDR1 and CDR2 sequences are LNHDA and SQIVND (reference sequence). V lost 6 bases, J lost 2 bases, and 3 bases stayed unmatched. This chain's CDR3 is CASRIQGTNEKLFF. The CDR3 DNA follows: TGTGCCAGTAGGATACAGGGGACTAATGAAAAACTGTTTTTT.

This clonotype turned up a few times. The genes are TRBV19 and TRBJ2-1, with 8 bases fitting TRBD1. The germline CDR1 and CDR2 sequences are LNHDA and SQIVND (reference sequence). J was trimmed by 2 bases and V by 2 bases; bases with no gene match: 5. The CDR3 consists of 16 residues. CDR3 amino acids: CASSIPGQAPYNEQFF. Here the CDR3 DNA reads TGTGCCAGTAGTATACCGGGACAGGCGCCCTACAATGAGCAGTTCTTC.

The chain is built from TRBV19 and TRBJ1-5; D not resolved. Germline lookup yields CDR1 LNHDA and CDR2 SQIVND (reference sequence). The ends were cut back, 7 bases at V and 4 bases at J, with 17 bases in the middle. The CDR3 is 15 residues long. The CDR3 spells CASNNEISPNQPQHF. In DNA, the CDR3 is TGTGCCAGTAATAACGAGATATCCCCTAATCAGCCCCAGCATTTT.

The chain recombines TRBV11-2 with TRBJ1-2; 10 nucleotides line up with TRBD1. Germline trimming cut 1 base from V and 3 bases from J; bases unmatched to any gene: 14. The germline CDR1 and CDR2 sequences are SGHAT and FQNNGV. The CDR3 extends over 19 amino acids. The CDR3 sequence is CASSLAGLLGQGKDYGYTF. As DNA, the CDR3 is TGTGCCAGCAGCTTAGCGGGCCTACTGGGACAGGGGAAGGACTATGGCTACACCTTC.

The V and J genes are TRBV6-2 or TRBV6-3 and TRBJ1-2; 8 bases are a match to TRBD1. V shed 5 bases, J shed 4 bases, and the junction held 6 bases outside the gene matches. The CDR3 has 14 residues. Germline assignment: CDR1 MNHEY and CDR2 SVGEGT. The CDR3 protein is CASSLPGQAYGYTF. The CDR3 DNA is TGTGCCAGCAGTCTCCCGGGACAGGCCTATGGCTACACCTTC.